A selection of T cell receptor beta chains follows, all from one sample in a study of Ad26.COV2.S vaccination and SARS-CoV-2 variants. Sequencing was performed with immunoSEQ multiplex PCR; in TCRdb, only in-frame clones are kept and a portion is missing. The sample shows about 180,000 clones, around 90% of them seen only once. Sequencing was performed on peripheral blood, taken after recovery from COVID-19. The receptors were gathered from a human donor who had recovered from COVID-19. Each CDR3 is given without its conserved first and last residue. Fields, in order: V gene, CDR3 length, clone size, J gene, CDR3 protein. Clone size appears in some rows only: once, few, many, or a class for an expanded clone.

TRBV7-8	15	-	TRBJ1-5	ASSIVRGGGSNQPQH
TRBV18	12	-	TRBJ1-5	ASSPEMSNQPQH
TRBV4-2	12	-	TRBJ2-1	ASRLAGESNEQF
TRBV14	10	-	TRBJ2-4	ASSLSGGIQY
TRBV3-1/TRBV3-2	14	-	TRBJ2-6	ASSQGGNSGANVLT
TRBV19	10	-	TRBJ1-5	ASRRPNQPQH
TRBV24-1	11	-	TRBJ1-1	ATSDGGDTEAF
TRBV7-9	13	-	TRBJ2-7	ASSSGTESWNEQY
TRBV20-1	13	-	TRBJ2-5	SASRVVAGEETQY
TRBV27	13	-	TRBJ2-2	ASSPAGVAAGELF
TRBV18	12	-	TRBJ1-1	ASSPEQVPTEAF
TRBV5-1	12	once	TRBJ2-1	ASTLGEGAREQF
TRBV7-2	15	-	TRBJ2-5	ASSLIDGRDDQETQY
TRBV15	12	-	TRBJ2-5	ATSFAGIQETQY